These 3 T cell receptor beta chains came from one sample sequenced in a study of blood T cell repertoires in COVID-19. The repertoire was sequenced with immunoSEQ multiplex PCR; TCRdb's copy has only in-frame clones and lacks some. The repertoire holds over 55,000 clones, with 87% as singletons. The sequencing input was peripheral blood. The receptors were gathered from a woman of 80 years or more with acute or convalescent COVID-19.

This sequence joins TRBV18 and TRBJ2-4; 8 nucleotides match TRBD2. V lost 3 bases to trimming and J lost 0 bases; unmatched junction nucleotides: 7. The CDR3 sequence is 17 residues long. CDR1 KGHSH and CDR2 LQKENI come from the germline V gene. The CDR3 reads CASSPGSGGLAKNIQYF. The CDR3 DNA follows: TGTGCCAGCTCACCTGGCAGCGGGGGACTAGCCAAAAACATTCAGTACTTC.

This rearrangement joins TRBV21-1 to TRBJ2-4; the table's D gene call, TRBD1, was not cross checked with the DNA. TRBV21-1 is a pseudogene segment. There are 14 residues in the CDR3. CDR3 nucleotides: TGTGCCAGCAGAGGGCAGGGAACCAAAAACATTCAGTACTTC. Translation: CASRGQGTKNIQYF.

V is TRBV12-3 or TRBV12-4 and J is TRBJ1-2; no firm D call. CDR3 length equals 12 residues. Trimming left V 6 bases short and J 8 bases short, with 13 bases between. The CDR3 sequence is CASSSILSGYTF. The CDR3 DNA follows: TGTGCCAGCAGCTCTATCCTCTCGGGCTACACCTTC.